The next 7 T cell receptor beta chains were all read from a single sample in a study of blood T cell repertoires in COVID-19. Libraries were prepared by immunoSEQ multiplex PCR; TCRdb keeps only in-frame clonotypes and omits some of them. The sample lists 200,000 to 250,000 clones, 70% to 90% seen once, with roughly 6.3% in the top ten. The source material was peripheral blood. Receptors were obtained from a young woman with COVID-19, enrolled during active disease.

In its sample, this clone was seen once. The chain employs TRBV6-6 and TRBJ1-5; TRBD1 agrees at 9 bases. V shed 6 bases, J shed 3 bases, and the junction held 21 bases outside the gene matches. The CDR3 is made up of 20 amino acids. The germline CDR1 and CDR2 sequences are MNHNY and SVGAGI (reference sequence). The CDR3, as DNA: TGTGCCAGCAGCATCAGGGAGGGGACAGGGTCCTTTGGGAACAATCAGCCCCAGCATTTT. Translated: CASSIREGTGSFGNNQPQHF.

V gene TRBV10-3 combines with J gene TRBJ1-5; D possibly corresponds to TRBD1 (6 bases). The CDR3 covers 14 residues. V was shortened by 6 bases and J by 6 bases, with 15 bases between the two germline ends. Germline assignment: CDR1 ENHRY and CDR2 SYGVKD. The CDR3 reads CAISEGGAGQPQHF. The CDR3 nucleotides are TGTGCCATCAGCGAGGGGGGGGCAGGTCAGCCCCAGCATTTT.

The rearrangement uses TRBV3-1 (or the pseudogene TRBV3-2) and TRBJ2-5; D ambiguous. V lost 2 bases and J lost 5, with 15 bases in between. Germline CDR1 and CDR2: LGHDT and YNNKEL (reference sequence). The CDR3 has 15 amino acids. CDR3 in amino acids: CASSQNWRRWETQYF. The CDR3 bases are TGTGCCAGCAGCCAAAATTGGCGGAGATGGGAGACCCAGTACTTC.

The chain links TRBV3-1 (or the pseudogene TRBV3-2) to TRBJ1-2; 7 bases match TRBD1. Per germline, CDR1 LGHDT and CDR2 YNNKEL (reference sequence). The CDR3 is made up of 14 amino acids. With V trimmed by 2 bases and J by 5 bases, 5 bases remained unmatched. CDR3 DNA sequence: TGTGCCAGCAGCCAATTCAGGGGACAGTATGGCTACACCTTC. Amino acid sequence: CASSQFRGQYGYTF.

The chain's CDR3 is CASSLSNMQGGSGTQYF. Here the CDR3 DNA reads TGTGCCAGCAGCCTTAGTAACATGCAGGGCGGTAGTGGGACCCAGTACTTC. The J gene is TRBJ2-5, the V gene TRBV21-1; the table names TRBD1, a call not compared with the DNA. TRBV21-1 is described as a pseudogene. The CDR3 runs 17 residues.

The V and J genes are TRBV4-2 and TRBJ2-1, with D possibly matching TRBD1 (6 bases). The CDR3 is made up of 15 amino acids. Trimming removed 11 bases from V and 5 bases from J, with 22 bases in between. Germline V lookup: CDR1 LGHNA, CDR2 YNFKEQ. Written as DNA, the CDR3 is TGTGCCGTCAGCCGGGTGGCGGACAGAAACAATGAGCAGTTCTTC. The encoded protein is CAVSRVADRNNEQFF.

The chain is built from TRBV5-1 and TRBJ2-3, with D possibly matching TRBD1 (5 bases). The CDR3 consists of 16 residues. V was shortened by 2 bases and J by 0 bases, with 13 bases between the two germline ends. CDR1 SGHRS and CDR2 YFSETQ come from the germline V gene. The CDR3 DNA follows: TGCGCCAGCAGCTTTGATGTTGGGGCCAGCACAGATACGCAGTATTTT. It is translated as CASSFDVGASTDTQYF.